These T cell receptor beta chains were read from a single sample in a study of blood T cell repertoires in COVID-19. Only in-frame clones appear in the TCRdb table, and some are missing; sequencing was by immunoSEQ multiplex PCR. Of 110,000 to 150,000 clones detected, roughly 88% appear once; the ten largest clones hold less than 2%. The sequencing sample was made of peripheral blood. These receptors all stem from a man aged 65 to 79 with acute or convalescent COVID-19. Both conserved end residues are part of each CDR3. A D gene is named only where the DNA matches it firmly. Only part of the rows carry a size: once, few, many, or a class if the clone is expanded.

clone size: NA
V gene: TRBV7-6
J gene: TRBJ2-5
D gene: NA
CDR3 DNA: TGTGCCAGCAGCAGATACAGTGAAGAGACCCAGTACTTC
CDR3 protein: CASSRYSEETQYF

clone size: NA
V gene: TRBV6-5
J gene: TRBJ1-2
D gene: NA
CDR3 DNA: TGTGCCAGCAGTTACTCAGGTGCTGGCGGCTATGGCTACACCTTC
CDR3 protein: CASSYSGAGGYGYTF

clone size: NA
V gene: TRBV2
J gene: TRBJ1-5
D gene: NA
CDR3 DNA: TGTGCCAGCAGGCCAACAGGGACGAGCAATCAGCCCCAGCATTTT
CDR3 protein: CASRPTGTSNQPQHF

clone size: NA
V gene: TRBV12-2
J gene: TRBJ2-5
D gene: NA
CDR3 DNA: TGTGCAAGTCGCTTAGCGGGAACTTCGGGGGGTAAGACCCAGTACTTC
CDR3 protein: CASRLAGTSGGKTQYF

clone size: NA
V gene: TRBV12-3/TRBV12-4
J gene: TRBJ1-5
D gene: NA
CDR3 DNA: TGTGCCAGCAGTTTAGCGCTAATAGTCCCCCAGCATTTT
CDR3 protein: CASSLALIVPQHF

clone size: NA
V gene: TRBV24-1
J gene: TRBJ1-5
D gene: NA
CDR3 DNA: TGTGCCACCAGTGCCACCGGGGGGAGTAAATTCAAAGCCCAGCATTTT
CDR3 protein: CATSATGGSKFKAQHF

clone size: once
V gene: TRBV18
J gene: TRBJ1-4
D gene: NA
CDR3 DNA: TGTGCCAGCTCACCAGCAGGAGGTGTGGAAAAACTGTTTTTT
CDR3 protein: CASSPAGGVEKLFF

clone size: NA
V gene: TRBV27
J gene: TRBJ1-6
D gene: NA
CDR3 DNA: TGTGCCAGCAGTTCCCCGCAGAGCGGTAGGGATTCACCCCTCCACTTT
CDR3 protein: CASSSPQSGRDSPLHF

clone size: NA
V gene: TRBV5-8
J gene: TRBJ1-2
D gene: NA
CDR3 DNA: TGTGCCAACAAACGAACCGGAGCTAACTATGGCTACACCTTC
CDR3 protein: CANKRTGANYGYTF

clone size: NA
V gene: TRBV7-9
J gene: TRBJ2-7
D gene: TRBD1
CDR3 DNA: TGTGCCAGCAGTCGCTCTGGGACAGGGGGCGACGAGCAGTACTTC
CDR3 protein: CASSRSGTGGDEQYF